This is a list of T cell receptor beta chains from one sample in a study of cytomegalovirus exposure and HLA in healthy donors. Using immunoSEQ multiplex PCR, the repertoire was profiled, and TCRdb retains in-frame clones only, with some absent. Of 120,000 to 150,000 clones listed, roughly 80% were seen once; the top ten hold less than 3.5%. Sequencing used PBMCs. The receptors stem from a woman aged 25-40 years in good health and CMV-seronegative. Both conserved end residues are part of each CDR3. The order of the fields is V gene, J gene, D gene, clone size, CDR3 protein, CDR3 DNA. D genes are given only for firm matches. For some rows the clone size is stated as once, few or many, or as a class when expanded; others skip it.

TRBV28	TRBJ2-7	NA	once	CASSSPGTQTTYEQYF	TGTGCCAGCAGCAGCCCCGGGACACAAACTACCTACGAGCAGTACTTC
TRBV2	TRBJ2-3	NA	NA	CASRRAAGVPDTQYF	TGTGCCAGCAGGCGGGCGGCAGGGGTTCCAGATACGCAGTATTTT
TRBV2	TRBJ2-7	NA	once	CASNSGGIEQYF	TGTGCCAGCAACTCAGGGGGGATCGAGCAGTACTTC
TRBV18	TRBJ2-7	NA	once	CASSPPTNSGNEQYF	TGTGCCAGCTCACCACCTACAAATTCAGGGAACGAGCAGTACTTC
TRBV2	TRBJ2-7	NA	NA	CASIRYSTDEQYF	TGTGCCAGCATTCGGTATTCTACCGACGAGCAGTACTTC
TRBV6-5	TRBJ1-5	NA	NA	CASGRRGNQPQHF	TGTGCCAGCGGGCGCAGGGGCAATCAGCCCCAGCATTTT
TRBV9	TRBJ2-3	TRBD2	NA	CASSVGPGGPDTQYF	TGTGCCAGCAGCGTAGGCCCGGGAGGGCCGGATACGCAGTATTTT
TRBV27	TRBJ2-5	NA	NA	CASSPGAETQYF	TGTGCCAGCAGCCCAGGGGCAGAGACCCAGTACTTC
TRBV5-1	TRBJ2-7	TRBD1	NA	CASSRTGTVAYEQYF	TGCGCCAGCAGCCGGACGGGGACAGTAGCCTACGAGCAGTACTTC
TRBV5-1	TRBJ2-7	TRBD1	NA	CASSLGTGSFYEQYF	TGCGCCAGCAGCCTGGGGACAGGGAGCTTCTACGAGCAGTACTTC
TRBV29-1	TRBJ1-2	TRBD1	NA	CSVLDRAGYGYTF	TGCAGCGTTCTAGACAGGGCCGGCTATGGCTACACCTTC
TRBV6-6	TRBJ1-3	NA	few	CASRPWGSSGNTIYF	TGTGCCAGCCGACCATGGGGCAGCTCTGGAAACACCATATATTTT
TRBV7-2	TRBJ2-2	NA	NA	CASSLAWSSGAGELFF	TGTGCCAGCAGCTTAGCGTGGAGTTCAGGGGCCGGGGAGCTGTTTTTT
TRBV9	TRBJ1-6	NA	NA	CASSAGNSPLHF	TGTGCCAGCAGCGCGGGGAATTCACCCCTCCACTTT
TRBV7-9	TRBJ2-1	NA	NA	CSSSSGPEMYNEQFF	TGTTCCAGCAGCTCCGGTCCCGAAATGTACAATGAGCAGTTCTTC
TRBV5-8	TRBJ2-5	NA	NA	CASSQSTGKETQYF	TGTGCCAGCAGCCAATCTACGGGGAAAGAGACCCAGTACTTC
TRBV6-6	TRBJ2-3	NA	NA	CASSYRVMSTDTQYF	TGTGCCAGCAGTTACCGGGTCATGAGCACAGATACGCAGTATTTT
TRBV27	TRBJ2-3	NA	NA	CASSLLWTDTQYF	TGTGCCAGCAGCCTACTATGGACAGATACGCAGTATTTT
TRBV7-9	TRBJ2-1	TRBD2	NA	CASSPGTSGYNEQFF	TGTGCCAGCAGCCCAGGGACTAGCGGATACAATGAGCAGTTCTTC
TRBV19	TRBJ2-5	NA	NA	CASRGHPGEQETQYF	TGTGCCAGTAGGGGCCACCCGGGAGAACAAGAGACCCAGTACTTC
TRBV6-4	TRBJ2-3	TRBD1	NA	CASSPGTGGDTQYF	TGTGCCAGCAGTCCCGGGACAGGAGGCGATACGCAGTATTTT
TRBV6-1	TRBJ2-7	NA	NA	CASSEFHFVEQYF	TGTGCCAGCAGTGAATTCCACTTTGTCGAGCAGTACTTC
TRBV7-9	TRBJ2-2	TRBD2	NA	CSSSLVGGSGTGELFF	TGTTCCAGCAGCTTAGTTGGCGGGAGTGGCACCGGGGAGCTGTTTTTT
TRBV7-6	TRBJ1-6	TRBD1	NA	CASSQQGGNSPLHF	TGTGCCAGCAGCCAACAGGGGGGTAATTCACCCCTCCACTTT
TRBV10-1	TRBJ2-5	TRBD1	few	CASSEDVRGLEETQYF	TGCGCCAGCAGTGAGGACGTCAGGGGGCTTGAAGAGACCCAGTACTTC
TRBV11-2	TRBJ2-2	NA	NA	CASSSIREHTGELFF	TGTGCCAGCAGCTCAATCCGGGAACACACCGGGGAGCTGTTTTTT
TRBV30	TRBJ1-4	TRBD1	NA	CAWSVDRILTNEKLFF	TGTGCCTGGAGTGTGGACAGGATCTTAACTAATGAAAAACTGTTTTTT
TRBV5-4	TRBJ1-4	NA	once	CASSILGHRNEKLFF	TGTGCCAGCAGCATCTTGGGACACCGTAATGAAAAACTGTTTTTT
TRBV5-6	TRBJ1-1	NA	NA	CASSLSGRSEAFF	TGTGCCAGCAGCTTGTCGGGGAGGTCTGAAGCTTTCTTT
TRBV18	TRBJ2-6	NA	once	CASSPYGANVLTF	TGTGCCAGCTCACCCTACGGGGCCAACGTCCTGACTTTC
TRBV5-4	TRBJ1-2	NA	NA	CASSRDSYSGYTF	TGTGCCAGCAGCCGGGACTCCTATAGTGGCTACACCTTC
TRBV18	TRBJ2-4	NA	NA	CASSDLQGAFTKNIQYF	TGTGCCAGCTCGGACTTACAGGGAGCTTTCACCAAAAACATTCAGTACTTC
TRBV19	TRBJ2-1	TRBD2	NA	CASRSRTSGIHEQFF	TGTGCCAGTAGGAGCCGGACTAGCGGAATCCATGAGCAGTTCTTC
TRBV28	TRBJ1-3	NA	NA	CASSYISGNTIYF	TGTGCCAGCAGTTACATCTCTGGAAACACCATATATTTT
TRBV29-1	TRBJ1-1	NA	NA	CSVRYEASTEAFF	TGCAGCGTGAGGTATGAGGCAAGCACTGAAGCTTTCTTT
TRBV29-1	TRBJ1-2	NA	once	CSVEDLRGANYGYTF	TGCAGCGTTGAAGATCTCCGGGGGGCTAACTATGGCTACACCTTC
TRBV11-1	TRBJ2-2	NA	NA	CASSLGWSGSRGGELFF	TGTGCCAGCAGCTTAGGATGGTCGGGGAGTAGAGGCGGGGAGCTGTTTTTT
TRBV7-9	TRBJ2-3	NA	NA	CSSSFGDSTDTQYF	TGTTCCAGCAGCTTCGGAGATAGCACAGATACGCAGTATTTT
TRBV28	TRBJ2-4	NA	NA	CASRPSGKNIQYF	TGTGCCAGCAGACCTTCGGGCAAAAACATTCAGTACTTC